This entry is about one T cell receptor (beta chain). Its binding antigen is unknown. Base qualities are not recorded, but no much larger clone differs from it by a single base. PBMCs were separated from peripheral blood, and TCR beta sequencing was performed on genomic DNA obtained from unsorted PBMCs. This specimen belongs to a study (dated by TCRdb to between 2021 and 2024). Study-wide findings and limitations: According to the authors, more investigation is needed, including longitudinal sampling and evaluation of a control group.

Survey-level sequencing on the immunoSEQ platform was used to profile TCR beta chain repertoires. The published analysis was carried out like this. CDR3 amino acid length spectratypes and V-J pairing frequencies were compared, and repertoire diversity was measured with the inverse Simpson index. TCR beta CDR3 sequences were matched against VDJdb to annotate clonotypes specific to SARS-CoV-2, CMV, influenza A and EBV. The table was pulled from immuneACCESS by TCRdb, which kept in-frame rearrangements only. Such tables lose some clones; where checked, under half of the loss comes from unresolved V genes, and the rest has no known cause. V, J and clone size derive from that table, while D and trimming were established from the DNA sequence. The sample table holds about 68,000 clones, of which around 93% were seen once. Of the sample, 3.5% to 5.5% is held by the ten largest clones. Counted from cysteine to phenylalanine, this CDR3 has 13 amino acids. The CDR3 DNA has 39 bases and is translated from base 1. Relative to germline, V is 6 bases shorter and J is 8 bases shorter, with 16 bases between their ends.

The sequence came from a middle-aged man with rheumatoid arthritis. Input material: PBMCs. Recombination linked TRBV12-3 or TRBV12-4 to TRBJ1-2, with the identity of the D gene unclear. At the DNA level, the sequence is TGTGCCAGCAGCTCCATTTTAGTTGGCGGCTACACCTTC. Translation gives CASSSILVGGYTF.